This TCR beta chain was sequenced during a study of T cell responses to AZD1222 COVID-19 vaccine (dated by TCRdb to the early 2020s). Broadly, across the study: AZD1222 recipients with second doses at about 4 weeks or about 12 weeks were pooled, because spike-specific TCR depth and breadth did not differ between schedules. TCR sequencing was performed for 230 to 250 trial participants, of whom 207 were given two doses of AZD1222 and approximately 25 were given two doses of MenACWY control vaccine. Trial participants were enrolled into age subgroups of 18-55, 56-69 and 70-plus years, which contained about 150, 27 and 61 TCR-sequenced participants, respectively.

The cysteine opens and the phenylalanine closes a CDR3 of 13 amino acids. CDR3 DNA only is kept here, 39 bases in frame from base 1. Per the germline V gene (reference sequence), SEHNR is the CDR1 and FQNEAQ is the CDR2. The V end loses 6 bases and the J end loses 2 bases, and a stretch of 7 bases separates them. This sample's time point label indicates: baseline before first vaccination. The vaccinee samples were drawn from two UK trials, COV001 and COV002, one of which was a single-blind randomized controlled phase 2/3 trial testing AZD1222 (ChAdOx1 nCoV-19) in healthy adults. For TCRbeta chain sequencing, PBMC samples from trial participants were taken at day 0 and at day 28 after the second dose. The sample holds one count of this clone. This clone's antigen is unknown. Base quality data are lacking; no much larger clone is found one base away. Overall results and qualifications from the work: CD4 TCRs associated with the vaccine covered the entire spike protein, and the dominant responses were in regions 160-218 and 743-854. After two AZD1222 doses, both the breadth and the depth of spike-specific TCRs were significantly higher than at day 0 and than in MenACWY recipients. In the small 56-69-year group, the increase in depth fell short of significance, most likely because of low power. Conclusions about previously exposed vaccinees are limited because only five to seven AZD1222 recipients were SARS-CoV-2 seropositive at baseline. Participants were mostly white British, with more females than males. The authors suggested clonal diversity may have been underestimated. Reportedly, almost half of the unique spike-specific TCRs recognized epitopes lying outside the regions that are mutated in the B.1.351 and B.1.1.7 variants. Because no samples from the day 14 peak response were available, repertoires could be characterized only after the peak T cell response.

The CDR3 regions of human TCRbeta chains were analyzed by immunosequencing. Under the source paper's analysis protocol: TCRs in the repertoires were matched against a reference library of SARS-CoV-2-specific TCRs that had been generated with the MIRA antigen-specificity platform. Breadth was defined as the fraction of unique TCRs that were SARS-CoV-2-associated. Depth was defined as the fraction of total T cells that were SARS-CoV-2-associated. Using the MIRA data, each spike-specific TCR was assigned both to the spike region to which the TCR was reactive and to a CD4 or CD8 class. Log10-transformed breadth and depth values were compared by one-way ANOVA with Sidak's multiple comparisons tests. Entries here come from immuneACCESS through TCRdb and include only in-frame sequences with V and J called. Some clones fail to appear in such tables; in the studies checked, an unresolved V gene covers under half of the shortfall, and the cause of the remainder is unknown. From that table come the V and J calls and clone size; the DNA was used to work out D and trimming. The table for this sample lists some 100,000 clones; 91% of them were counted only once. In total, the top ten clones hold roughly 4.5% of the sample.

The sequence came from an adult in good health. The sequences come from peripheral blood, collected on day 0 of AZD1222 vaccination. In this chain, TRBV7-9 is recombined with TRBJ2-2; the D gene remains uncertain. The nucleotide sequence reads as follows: TGTGCCAGCAGACCCAGCAACACCGGGGAGCTGTTTTTT. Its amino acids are CASRPSNTGELFF.